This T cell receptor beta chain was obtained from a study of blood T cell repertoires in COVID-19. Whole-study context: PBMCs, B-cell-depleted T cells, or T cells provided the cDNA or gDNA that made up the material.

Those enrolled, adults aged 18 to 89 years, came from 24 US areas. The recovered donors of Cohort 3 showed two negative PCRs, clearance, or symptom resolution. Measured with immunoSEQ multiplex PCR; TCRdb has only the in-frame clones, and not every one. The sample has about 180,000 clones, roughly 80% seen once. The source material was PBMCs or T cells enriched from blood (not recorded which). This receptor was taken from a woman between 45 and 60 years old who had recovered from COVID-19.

CDR3 coding DNA: TGTGCCAGCAGTTCGCCAGGGTTAGAGAACACTGAAGCTTTCTTT. Translating it yields CASSSPGLENTEAFF. The chain has TRBV28 and TRBJ1-1; D is possibly TRBD1 (5 bases). CDR3 size: 15 residues. CDR1 is MDHEN, CDR2 SYDVKM, per germline. V was trimmed by 4 bases and J by 1 base, leaving 13 bases between them. Drawing the rest from reference TRBV28 and TRBJ1-1, the complete variable domain is DVKVTQSSRYLVKRTGEKVFLECVQDMDHENMFWYRQDPGLGLRLIYFSYDVKMKEKGDIPEGYSVSREKKERFSLILESASTNQTSMYLCASSSPGLENTEAFFGQGTRLTVV.